The clone carrying this TCR beta chain has at least ten counts. What it recognizes is unknown. The data stem from a study of metastatic and nonmetastatic thyroid tumors. Regarding the study as a whole: Across blood and tumor, TCR beta diversity in malignant thyroid tumors was reportedly significantly higher than in benign nodules.

Not a single patient had been given any form of treatment at any point before undergoing thyroid surgery. Per germline, CDR1 SGHNT and CDR2 YYREEE (reference sequence). Trimming stripped 4 bases from V and 4 bases from J, with 9 bases between. This CDR3 has 12 residues. Using MiXCR, TCRdb re-called clones from the PCR reads. The data show roughly 7,400 clones, with less than 45% seen just once and roughly two fifths held by the top ten. Sample: tumor tissue. The rearrangement joins TRBV5-4 to TRBJ2-7, with D perhaps matching TRBD1 (6 bases). The receptor's source is a female donor with papillary thyroid cancer or a benign thyroid nodule (not recorded which). Some clones in this sample may be carry-over from other donors' samples. CDR3 coding DNA: TGTGCCAGCAGCCGTACAGGGTACGAGCAGTACTTC. Protein: CASSRTGYEQYF.